Listed here are 4 T cell receptor beta chains from one sample, sequenced in a study of T-cell memory formation after mild COVID-19. TCRdb re-derived calls from the 5' RACE reads in MiXCR, one entry per CDR3 protein. The table lists roughly 600,000 distinct CDR3 sequences, more than 15% of them singletons. Sequencing was performed on PBMCs or a T cell subset sorted from them (not recorded which). The receptors were sampled from an adult woman who had mild COVID-19 (a few samples of this study predate the infection). Cell type and time point are not known.

This rearrangement joins TRBV20-1 to TRBJ2-3; TRBD2 matches 9 bases. J gave up 6 bases and V 2 bases, and 12 bases lay outside the gene matches. The V gene's germline CDR1 is DFQATT and CDR2 SNEGSKA (reference sequence). CDR3 length equals 16 residues. The CDR3, as DNA: TGCAGTGCTAGACCTGCTAGCGGGACTTTAGTTGATACGCAGTATTTT. This encodes CSARPASGTLVDTQYF.

This clonotype has just a few counts. V gene TRBV18 combines with J gene TRBJ2-1, with 9 bases identical to TRBD2. The CDR3 runs 15 residues. CDR1 and CDR2 from the germline V gene are KGHSH and LQKENI. V was clipped by 3 bases and J by 7 bases; unmatched bases: 7. CDR3 in DNA: TGTGCCAGCTCACCTATAGCGGGAGATATGAATGAGCAGTTCTTC. Encoded protein: CASSPIAGDMNEQFF.

This clonotype was seen only a few times. The J gene is TRBJ1-6, the V gene TRBV19, with a weak D call TRBD1 (6 bases). This CDR3 spans 17 amino acids. Trimming took 3 bases from V and 5 from J, leaving 17 bases between them. Germline V lookup: CDR1 LNHDA, CDR2 SQIVND (reference sequence). In DNA form, the CDR3 reads TGTGCCAGTAGTATCCGGTCGACAGGTGGACATAATTCACCCCTCCACTTT. Its translation: CASSIRSTGGHNSPLHF.

The chain uses TRBV12-3 or TRBV12-4 and TRBJ1-5; 7 bases are shared with TRBD1. After removal of 6 bases from V and 13 bases from J, the junction contained 9 bases not matched to a gene. This CDR3 contains 12 residues. This CDR3 is CASSHRDSRQHF. The CDR3 bases are TGTGCCAGCAGCCACCGGGACAGCCGGCAGCATTTT.